A selection of T cell receptor beta chains follows, all from one sample in a study of immune cell composition in non-small cell lung cancer. The table came from immunoSEQ multiplex PCR; TCRdb's copy has only in-frame clones and leaves some out. The table has about 5,000 clones, 65% to 90% seen once. The sample comprised lung tumor tissue. The receptors derive from a human donor with non-small cell lung cancer. Both conserved end residues are part of each CDR3. The D gene is left open where the match is weak. Size is omitted from some rows. Given values are once, few, many or a class for expanded clones.

>TRBV6-6|TRBJ1-2|.|.
TGTGCCAGCAGTTACGCCTTGCCTTGGGAAGGCTACACCTTC
CASSYALPWEGYTF
>TRBV9|TRBJ2-1|.|.
TGTGCCAGCAGCGGGGTGAGGGCCGACAATGAGCAGTTCTTC
CASSGVRADNEQFF
>TRBV6-1|TRBJ1-3|.|.
TGTGCCAGCAGTGAGTTCCCCTTAGAGGGAAACACCATATATTTT
CASSEFPLEGNTIYF
>TRBV29-1|TRBJ1-5|large|.
TGCAGCGTCCGGGACGGGGCGGGTCAGCCCCAGCATTTT
CSVRDGAGQPQHF
>TRBV5-1|TRBJ2-3|.|.
TGCGCCAGCAGCTTGGTCTCCGGGAGCGCAGATACGCAGTATTTT
CASSLVSGSADTQYF
>TRBV10-1|TRBJ2-3|.|TRBD2
TGCGCCAGCAGTGAAACTAGCGGGGTTAGCACAGATACGCAGTATTTT
CASSETSGVSTDTQYF
>TRBV4-3|TRBJ1-2|.|TRBD1
TGCGCCAGCAGCCCGGGAAGGGACAGGGCGAACTATGGCTACACCTTC
CASSPGRDRANYGYTF
>TRBV10-1|TRBJ1-6|.|.
TGCGCCTACGCCTGGACCATCGGTCTCCCATTGAGGAGTAATTCACCCCTCCACTTT
CAYAWTIGLPLRSNSPLHF
>TRBV5-6|TRBJ1-4|.|.
TGTGCCAGCAGCTTGGGTGGGCTGAGAGTAAAACTGTTTTTT
CASSLGGLRVKLFF
>TRBV6-5|TRBJ2-7|few|.
TGTGCCAGCAGTGGCAACGGGTGGGAGCAGTACTTC
CASSGNGWEQYF
>TRBV6-5|TRBJ1-1|.|TRBD1
TGTGCCAGCAGTTACGGGACAGTAAACACTGAAGCTTTCTTT
CASSYGTVNTEAFF
>TRBV2|TRBJ2-5|.|.
TGTGCCAGCAAGGGAAATAGAGAGACCCAGTACTTC
CASKGNRETQYF
>TRBV6-5|TRBJ2-7|.|.
TGTGCCAGCAGTTGGCCGGGTCTCCCAGCCGAGCAGTACTTC
CASSWPGLPAEQYF
>TRBV7-2|TRBJ2-1|.|.
TGTGCCAGCAGCTTAGGGCAGGGCTGGTACAATGAGCAGTTCTTC
CASSLGQGWYNEQFF
>TRBV5-1|TRBJ2-5|.|.
TGCGCCAGCAGCCCCACCTCGGGGCGCATTGGAGAGACCCAGTACTTC
CASSPTSGRIGETQYF
>TRBV19|TRBJ1-2|.|.
TGTGCCAGTAGTGGAACGGGAGAATATGGCTACACCTTC
CASSGTGEYGYTF
>TRBV5-5|TRBJ2-5|.|.
TGTGCCAGCAGCTTGAGGACAGCGGGCGACCAAGAGACCCAGTACTTC
CASSLRTAGDQETQYF
>TRBV25-1|TRBJ2-5|.|TRBD1
TGTGCCAGCATGGGGGACAGGGCATGGGGGGTAGCCCAGTACTTC
CASMGDRAWGVAQYF
>TRBV4-3|TRBJ1-2|.|.
TGCGCCAGCAGCCAAGAGGGTGCTGACATTACCTCAGGTGGCTACACCTTC
CASSQEGADITSGGYTF
>TRBV5-4|TRBJ2-7|.|.
TGTGCCAGCAGCTCCGGAACTGACGGCTACGAGCAGTACTTC
CASSSGTDGYEQYF